This TCR beta chain was observed in a study of identical twins. TCRdb re-derived calls from the 5' RACE reads in MiXCR, one entry per CDR3 protein. The sample has 1.5 million to 2 million distinct CDR3 sequences; roughly a third are singletons. This clonotype was recorded at least ten times. The source of this sequence is a newborn girl in good health. The sample was cord blood.

The CDR3 loop is CASSDRGSSYEQYF. The CDR3 DNA reads TGTGCCAGCAGTGACAGGGGGTCCTCCTACGAGCAGTACTTC. The chain uses TRBV6-1 and TRBJ2-7; 7 bases map to TRBD1. Germline V gene lookup returns CDR1 MNHNS and CDR2 SASEGT. The CDR3 totals 14 residues. Germline trimming cut 3 bases from V and 0 bases from J; bases unmatched to any gene: 2.